These 28 T cell receptor beta chains were all obtained from the same sample, sequenced in a study of Ad26.COV2.S vaccination and SARS-CoV-2 variants. The assay was immunoSEQ multiplex PCR, and TCRdb's table has in-frame clones only and misses some. The sample carries 300,000 to 400,000 clones, around 90% recorded once. Treatment denoted: some 20 received Ad26.COV2.S at low or high dose, single or two shots; roughly five received placebo; per-sample allocation not given. Day 63 after the first injection of vaccine or placebo was the sampling time. Specimen: peripheral blood, collected in a trial of Ad26.COV2.S vaccine versus placebo. The receptors originated from a person aged 18-60 years who received the Ad26.COV2.S COVID-19 vaccine or a placebo.

The chain employs TRBV6-1 and TRBJ2-3; TRBD1 might be the D (5 bases). V shed 3 bases and J shed 2 bases, with 9 bases lying between them. CDR3 length: 14 residues. Germline values: CDR1 MNHNS, CDR2 SASEGT. CDR3 protein: CASSDIGATDTQYF. In nucleotides, the CDR3 is TGTGCCAGCAGTGATATAGGGGCCACAGATACGCAGTATTTT.

The chain has TRBV7-2 and TRBJ2-5; 16 bases are a match to TRBD2. The CDR3 length is 18 residues. The V and J ends lost 0 bases and 1 base, in that order; junction bases with no gene match: 2. Germline CDR1 SGHTA, CDR2 FQGNSA. The CDR3 coding sequence is TGTGCCAGCAGCTTAGCGGGGACTAGCGGGGGGGCCCAAGAGACCCAGTACTTC. Amino acid sequence: CASSLAGTSGGAQETQYF.

The V and J genes are TRBV29-1 and TRBJ2-5; 11 bases align to TRBD2. Germline loops: CDR1 SQVTM, CDR2 ANQGSEA. V gave up 7 bases and J gave up 5 bases; unmatched junction bases: 9. The length of the CDR3 is 14 residues. The CDR3 sequence: CSASSGGAGETQYF. CDR3 nucleotide sequence: TGCAGCGCCAGTAGCGGGGGGGCCGGGGAGACCCAGTACTTC.

This chain connects TRBV7-9 to TRBJ1-1; D gene uncertain. CDR3 length: 14 residues. Trimming took 7 bases from V and 5 from J, leaving 17 bases between them. Germline loops: CDR1 SEHNR, CDR2 FQNEAQ (reference sequence). DNA for the CDR3: TGTGCCAGCACCCCCCGAAGGTTTGAGACTGAAGCTTTCTTT. As protein: CASTPRRFETEAFF.

CDR3 nucleotides: TGTGCCAGCAGTTACCCTTCGGACTCGGAGATCCTCCACTTT. As protein: CASSYPSDSEILHF. This chain uses TRBV6-2 or TRBV6-3 with TRBJ1-6; no firm D call. The germline V gene encodes CDR1 MNHEY and CDR2 SVGEGT. This CDR3 is 14 amino acids long. Between the trimmed V and J ends, which lost 2 bases and 15 bases, there was a span of 17 bases.

The rearrangement uses TRBV18 and TRBJ1-5; D perhaps matches TRBD1 (6 bases). Germline V gene lookup returns CDR1 KGHSH and CDR2 LQKENI. The V end lost 1 base, the J end lost 7 bases, and 14 bases lay between the germline ends. CDR3 length equals 15 residues. The CDR3 loop reads CASSPQGGYGQPQHF. DNA for the CDR3: TGTGCCAGCTCACCACAAGGGGGGTATGGGCAGCCCCAGCATTTT.

The CDR3 nucleotides read TGCGCCAGCAGGGGGGTGACAGGGGCGCTTGAAGGCTACACCTTC. Protein sequence: CASRGVTGALEGYTF. This chain uses TRBV5-1 with TRBJ1-2; TRBD1 matches at 8 bases. Germline V gives CDR1 SGHRS, CDR2 YFSETQ. The CDR3 sequence is 15 residues long. The junction had 14 bases not matched to a gene; V was cut back by 5 bases and J by 8 bases.

V gene TRBV4-1 combines with J gene TRBJ2-7, with 9 positions matching TRBD1. J was trimmed by 3 bases and V by 0 bases; bases with no gene match: 6. This CDR3 is built from 16 residues. CDR1 is MGHRA and CDR2 is YSYEKL in the germline V gene. The CDR3 bases are TGCGCCAGCAGCCAAGATCGGGGGACAGGGAGCTACGAGCAGTACTTC. It translates to CASSQDRGTGSYEQYF.

CDR3 in amino acids: CASRWTGMNSPLHF. DNA for the CDR3: TGTGCCAGCAGGTGGACAGGGATGAATTCACCCCTCCACTTT. The chain joins TRBV6-5 to TRBJ1-6; TRBD1 matches 8 bases. Germline V gene data show CDR1 as MNHEY and CDR2 as SVGAGI. The CDR3 runs to 14 residues. V trimming: 6 bases; J trimming: 7 bases; junction bases outside the gene matches: 5.

The rearrangement joins TRBV5-6 to TRBJ1-2; unclear D gene. Germline V gene data show CDR1 as SGHDT and CDR2 as YYEEEE. There are 14 residues in the CDR3. Trimming removed 0 bases from V and 8 bases from J, with 14 bases in between. The DNA of the CDR3 is TGTGCCAGCAGCTTGGCCGACGGAAAGGGAGGCTACACCTTC. Translation: CASSLADGKGGYTF.

V gene TRBV9 combines with J gene TRBJ2-7; weak D call: TRBD1 (6 bases). Germline assignment: CDR1 SGDLS and CDR2 YYNGEE. Trimming took 3 bases from V and 2 from J, leaving 12 bases between them. CDR3 length: 14 amino acids. The CDR3 DNA is TGTGCCAGCAGCGCGGACAGAAATCCCTACGAGCAGTACTTC. Translation gives CASSADRNPYEQYF.

The gene calls are TRBV18 and TRBJ1-4; possibly TRBD1 for D (5 bases). The V gene's germline CDR1 is KGHSH and CDR2 LQKENI. Trimming took 1 base from V and 5 from J, leaving 11 bases between them. This CDR3 is built from 15 residues. Written as DNA, the CDR3 is TGTGCCAGCTCACCACAACAGGAGCCGAATGAAAAACTGTTTTTT. Translation gives CASSPQQEPNEKLFF. Supplemented by reference TRBV18 and TRBJ1-4, the full variable domain reads NAGVMQNPRHLVRRRGQEARLRCSPMKGHSHVYWYRQLPEEGLKFMVYLQKENIIDESGMPKERFSAEFPKEGPSILRIQQVVRGDSAAYFCASSPQQEPNEKLFFGSGTQLSVL.

Points on this clone: One end of the junction does not line up with germline, which may come from a read error. The chain employs TRBV5-1 and TRBJ1-1; 8 nucleotides agree with TRBD1. CDR3 length equals 15 residues. Looked up from germline, CDR1 is SGHRS and CDR2 is YFSETQ. The CDR3: CASTLGQALNTEAFF. The DNA for the CDR3 is TGCGCCAGCACCTTGGGACAGGCCCTGAACACTGAAGCTTTCTTT.

The chain has TRBV19 and TRBJ2-2, with D perhaps being TRBD1 or TRBD2 (5 bases each). The CDR3 spans 17 residues. With 1 base removed from V and 1 base from J, the gap between germline ends came to 13 bases. Looked up from germline, CDR1 is LNHDA and CDR2 is SQIVND (reference sequence). The CDR3 DNA follows: TGTGCCAGTAGTATAGCCCCCCGAGGGGAGAACACCGGGGAGCTGTTTTTT. This translates into CASSIAPRGENTGELFF.

This chain uses TRBV5-1 with TRBJ2-1; possibly TRBD2 for D (5 bases). Germline V lookup: CDR1 SGHRS, CDR2 YFSETQ. There are 14 residues in the CDR3. Trimming left V 6 bases short and J 6 bases short, with 16 bases between. CDR3 protein: CASKADLNANEQFF. DNA of the CDR3: TGCGCCAGCAAAGCGGACTTAAACGCCAATGAGCAGTTCTTC. Looking up the rest from reference TRBV5-1 and TRBJ2-1 gives the full variable domain: KAGVTQTPRYLIKTRGQQVTLSCSPISGHRSVSWYQQTPGQGLQFLFEYFSETQRNKGNFPGRFSGRQFSNSRSEMNVSTLELGDSALYLCASKADLNANEQFFGPGTRLTVL.

The genes are TRBV4-1 and TRBJ1-2, with D possibly TRBD1 on 6 matching bases. The CDR3 has 21 residues. The V end was cut by 0 bases, the J end by 2 bases, with 28 bases between. Germline lookup yields CDR1 MGHRA and CDR2 YSYEKL. In DNA form, the CDR3 reads TGCGCCAGCAGCCAAGATTTCGATCGATTGCAGGTCAGGGGACGAAACTATGGCTACACCTTC. This encodes CASSQDFDRLQVRGRNYGYTF.

This sequence joins TRBV5-4 and TRBJ2-3, with TRBD1 matching 9 bases. In germline, CDR1 is SGHNT, CDR2 YYREEE (reference sequence). The trim removed 3 bases at V and 2 bases at J, leaving 10 bases unmatched. The CDR3 loop spans 17 amino acids. This CDR3 reads CASSSDGTGFPTDTQYF. CDR3 DNA: TGTGCCAGCAGCTCCGACGGGACAGGGTTTCCCACAGATACGCAGTATTTT.

The V call is TRBV20-1, the J call TRBJ2-1; 10 positions match TRBD2. CDR1 is DFQATT, CDR2 SNEGSKA, per germline (reference sequence). This CDR3 has 17 residues. Trimming took 3 bases from V and 5 from J; bases not matched to a gene: 13. The CDR3 DNA reads TGCAGTGCTAGTCATAGCGGGGGGTCCTTCCTGAACAATGAGCAGTTCTTC. Translated, it gives CSASHSGGSFLNNEQFF.

The J gene is TRBJ2-2, the V gene TRBV6-2 or TRBV6-3, with 8 bases aligning to TRBD1. Germline loops: CDR1 MNHEY, CDR2 SVGEGT. CDR3 length: 17 amino acids. V was clipped by 1 base and J by 1 base; unmatched bases: 5. The chain's CDR3 is CASSYFRGRENTGELFF. For the CDR3, the DNA is TGTGCCAGCAGTTACTTCAGGGGGCGAGAGAACACCGGGGAGCTGTTTTTT.

The rearrangement uses TRBV11-2 and TRBJ2-3; D may be TRBD2 (6 bases). The V and J ends lost 2 bases and 4 bases respectively, with 10 bases between them. This CDR3 comprises 14 residues. The germline V gene has CDR1 SGHAT and CDR2 FQNNGV. The CDR3 DNA follows: TGTGCCAGCAGCTTATTGGGGGGTTCAGATACGCAGTATTTT. Translated, it gives CASSLLGGSDTQYF.

The chain combines TRBV18 with TRBJ2-4; the D gene could be TRBD1 or TRBD2 (6 bases each). The CDR3 extends over 14 amino acids. Trimming left V 4 bases short and J 8 bases short, with 15 bases between. Germline-derived CDR1 and CDR2 are KGHSH and LQKENI. The CDR3 region has the DNA TGTGCCAGCTCACATGGGGGGCCGCAGGACATTCAGTACTTC. Its protein product is CASSHGGPQDIQYF.

The chain combines TRBV6-5 with TRBJ1-2; D remains ambiguous. This CDR3 spans 13 amino acids. Trimming removed 5 bases at V and 3 bases at J, with 10 bases between. Germline V gives CDR1 MNHEY, CDR2 SVGAGI. Written as DNA, the CDR3 is TGTGCCAGCAGTCCAGACAATTACTATGGCTACACCTTC. Translated: CASSPDNYYGYTF.

The chain has TRBV11-2 and TRBJ1-2, with no clear D. Trimming took 0 bases from V and 6 from J, leaving 11 bases between them. Germline loops: CDR1 SGHAT, CDR2 FQNNGV. This CDR3 is 14 amino acids long. CDR3 in DNA: TGTGCCAGCAGCTTAGATTTAAGACATGATGGCTACACCTTC. As protein: CASSLDLRHDGYTF.

This sequence joins TRBV6-5 and TRBJ1-6, with a tentative D call TRBD1 (5 bases). This CDR3 is 15 amino acids long. Germline V lookup: CDR1 MNHEY, CDR2 SVGAGI. With 8 bases removed from V and 0 bases from J, the gap between germline ends came to 11 bases. The CDR3 is CASSGSSSYNSPLHF. The CDR3 DNA reads TGTGCCAGCTCAGGGTCCAGCTCCTATAATTCACCCCTCCACTTT.

This chain connects TRBV9 to TRBJ2-2, with a tentative D call TRBD1 (5 bases). V was pared by 0 bases and J by 4 bases, with 10 bases between. This CDR3 spans 15 amino acids. Germline values: CDR1 SGDLS, CDR2 YYNGEE. CDR3 DNA sequence: TGTGCCAGCAGCGTAGGTAGGGGTCCCACCGGGGAGCTGTTTTTT. Translating gives CASSVGRGPTGELFF.

The chain links TRBV5-5 to TRBJ2-5; perhaps TRBD2 as D (6 bases). This CDR3 comprises 15 residues. The germline V and J ends were trimmed by 4 bases and 3 bases, with 16 bases remaining between them. The germline gives CDR1 SGHKS, CDR2 YYEKEE (reference sequence). CDR3 DNA: TGTGCCAGCAGCCCGCCGACTAGTCGGGAAGAGACCCAGTACTTC. This sequence encodes CASSPPTSREETQYF.

This clone was found once. DNA of the CDR3: TGTGCCAGCAGCGCCTACTCCGGGACTAATGGCTACACCTTC. Translation gives CASSAYSGTNGYTF. The chain carries TRBV9 and TRBJ1-2; maybe TRBD1 (5 bases). This CDR3 has 14 amino acids. The germline V gene has CDR1 SGDLS and CDR2 YYNGEE. V lost 3 bases to trimming and J lost 6 bases, with 15 bases between them.

The chain has TRBV27 and TRBJ2-3, with 15 bases aligning to TRBD2. Germline V lookup: CDR1 MNHEY, CDR2 SMNVEV (reference sequence). This CDR3 spans 16 amino acids. J was trimmed by 6 bases and V by 7 bases; bases with no gene match: 8. The CDR3 spells CASTKLGLAGGDTQYF. The CDR3 region has the DNA TGTGCCAGCACCAAATTGGGACTAGCGGGGGGCGATACGCAGTATTTT.